The 17 T cell receptor beta chains below were found in one sample sequenced in a study of blood T cells in healthy people across ages. Through a sample-barcoded 5' primer and a J-beta primer mix, a second PCR was run for roughly 6 to 11 cycles. TCRdb called the 5' RACE reads again in MiXCR, with one record for every CDR3 protein. Among 1 million to 1.2 million distinct CDR3 sequences, 35% to 40% were seen once, and the ten largest hold around 13%. Sequencing input: blood. The receptors derive from a young man in good health.

This clonotype appeared a few times. The gene calls are TRBV2 and TRBJ1-5, with 7 bases fitting TRBD1. The J segment lost 5 bases and the V segment lost 3 bases, leaving 7 bases of the junction unmatched. Germline V gene lookup returns CDR1 SNHLY and CDR2 FYNNEI. The CDR3 spans 15 residues. This chain's CDR3 is CASSEGRGRYQPQHF. CDR3 coding DNA: TGTGCCAGCAGTGAGGGCAGGGGGAGGTATCAGCCCCAGCATTTT.

This clonotype has more than one count but fewer than ten. The chain recombines TRBV20-1 with TRBJ2-3, with a weak D call TRBD1 (7 bases). The CDR3 length is 14 residues. Germline V lookup: CDR1 DFQATT, CDR2 SNEGSKA (reference sequence). Trimming took 6 bases from V and 1 from J, leaving 14 bases between them. CDR3 DNA: TGCAGTGCCACAATCAGGGGGGGCACAGATACGCAGTATTTT. It codes for CSATIRGGTDTQYF.

This clonotype has only a few counts. The chain links TRBV4-1 to TRBJ1-1, with 11 bases aligning to TRBD1. Germline CDR1 MGHRA, CDR2 YSYEKL. CDR3 length: 14 amino acids. Germline trimming cut 8 bases from V and 8 bases from J; bases unmatched to any gene: 10. The CDR3 here is CASEKGQGAGEAFF. The CDR3 bases are TGCGCCAGCGAAAAAGGACAGGGGGCCGGCGAAGCTTTCTTT.

This clonotype has a handful of counts. V gene TRBV3-1 combines with J gene TRBJ2-1; 10 positions agree with TRBD2. The CDR3 runs to 16 residues. Germline loops: CDR1 LGHDT, CDR2 YNNKEL (reference sequence). With 4 bases clipped from V and 7 bases from J, the junction kept 10 bases outside the gene matches. The CDR3 region has the DNA TGTGCCAGCAGCCCAACCGGGACTAGCGCTCCTAATGAGCAGTTCTTC. It is translated as CASSPTGTSAPNEQFF.

The chain employs TRBV12-3 or TRBV12-4 and TRBJ1-1; the match to TRBD1 covers 7 bases. V trimming: 7 bases; J trimming: 4 bases; junction bases outside the gene matches: 9. This CDR3 has 14 amino acids. In DNA, the CDR3 is TGTGCCAGCACCTTTGACAGGGAAAGCACTGAAGCTTTCTTT. Translated, it gives CASTFDRESTEAFF.

The rearrangement links TRBV12-3 or TRBV12-4 to TRBJ1-6; D ambiguous. CDR3 length equals 13 residues. Trimming cost V 6 bases and J 9 bases, with 12 bases left between them. This CDR3 reads CASRPSDISPLHF. CDR3 bases: TGTGCCAGCAGACCATCGGATATTTCACCCCTCCACTTT.

The gene calls are TRBV15 and TRBJ2-5; D gene unclear. Looked up from germline, CDR1 is LNHNV and CDR2 is YYDKDF (reference sequence). The CDR3 consists of 15 residues. Trimming pared 0 bases from V and 4 bases from J, leaving 12 bases between. The CDR3 DNA reads as TGTGCCACCAGCAGAGATGTGGCGGTACGAGAGACCCAGTACTTC. It specifies CATSRDVAVRETQYF.

This clonotype was found a few times. The gene calls are TRBV5-1 and TRBJ2-5, with D possibly matching TRBD2 (6 bases). The DNA matches TRBJ2-7 better at its end, which makes the J call doubtful. Germline values: CDR1 SGHRS, CDR2 YFSETQ. This CDR3 has 14 amino acids. CDR3 nucleotides: TGCGCCAGCAGCTTCGCGGGGTTGAAAGACGAGCAGTACTTC. Protein product: CASSFAGLKDEQYF.

V gene TRBV4-2 combines with J gene TRBJ2-3; 13 bases agree with TRBD2. This CDR3 region has 17 residues. J lost 3 bases, V lost 2 bases, and 5 bases had no gene match. Germline V gives CDR1 LGHNA, CDR2 YNFKEQ. The CDR3 region is CASSQTSGGAITDTQYF. The CDR3 DNA sequence: TGTGCCAGCAGCCAAACTAGCGGGGGGGCTATAACAGATACGCAGTATTTT.

The sample holds a few counts of this clonotype. CDR3 in amino acids: CSASVPDRGIYEQYF. The CDR3 DNA sequence: TGCAGTGCTAGTGTCCCGGACAGGGGAATATACGAGCAGTACTTC. The chain recombines TRBV20-1 with TRBJ2-7; 9 bases are a match to TRBD1. The V and J ends lost 3 bases and 4 bases, in that order; junction bases with no gene match: 10. Germline V gene sequence: CDR1 DFQATT, CDR2 SNEGSKA (reference sequence). CDR3 size: 15 residues.

This clonotype showed up many times. The chain is built from TRBV12-3 or TRBV12-4 and TRBJ1-5, with 7 bases that match TRBD1. V lost 6 bases to trimming and J lost 4 bases; unmatched junction nucleotides: 9. The CDR3 length is 15 residues. The CDR3 reads CASSLSGTVNQPQHF. The CDR3 DNA sequence: TGTGCCAGCAGCCTTTCCGGGACAGTTAATCAGCCCCAGCATTTT.

V usage is TRBV25-1 and J usage is TRBJ2-1, with 7 bases matching TRBD1. Trimming cost V 2 bases and J 15 bases; bases outside gene matches: 13. The CDR3 is 14 amino acids. Germline CDR1 reads MGHDK; CDR2 reads SYGVNS. The CDR3 coding sequence is TGTGCCAGCAGTGAAAGGGTCAGGGGGTCCCCGTGGTTCTTC. It yields the protein CASSERVRGSPWFF.

The table lists this clonotype with a few counts. The chain joins TRBV19 to TRBJ1-1; the D is unclear. This CDR3 has 13 residues. CDR1 and CDR2 (germline): LNHDA, SQIVND (reference sequence). V was shortened by 0 bases and J by 2 bases, with 4 bases between the two germline ends. Written as DNA, the CDR3 is TGTGCCAGTAGTATAGATCTAAACACTGAAGCTTTCTTT. It translates to CASSIDLNTEAFF.

The chain couples TRBV29-1 to TRBJ2-5; tentative D call: TRBD1 (5 bases). The CDR3 is 14 amino acids. V lost 4 bases, J lost 4 bases, and 16 bases lay in between. CDR1 SQVTM and CDR2 ANQGSEA come from the germline V gene. The CDR3 reads CSVAAGSRRETQYF. The CDR3 nucleotides read TGCAGCGTTGCGGCAGGGTCGAGAAGAGAGACCCAGTACTTC.

The chain uses TRBV9 and TRBJ1-2, with TRBD1 matching over 7 bases. Germline V gene data show CDR1 as SGDLS and CDR2 as YYNGEE. V trimming: 4 bases; J trimming: 3 bases; junction bases outside the gene matches: 6. The CDR3 sequence is 14 residues long. The CDR3 region is CASSPGDSYYGYTF. The CDR3 DNA follows: TGTGCCAGCAGCCCAGGGGACAGCTACTATGGCTACACCTTC.

This clonotype has a single count. At one end the junction does not follow the germline gene, possibly because of a read error. The chain joins TRBV4-2 to TRBJ1-2; D may be TRBD1 (6 bases). The CDR3 spans 17 residues. In germline, CDR1 is LGHNA, CDR2 YNFKEQ. The CDR3 reads CASSQDSGGHRNYDYTF. The CDR3 nucleotides are TGTGCCAGCAGCCAAGATAGCGGGGGACACAGAAACTATGACTACACCTTC.

J is TRBJ2-3 and V is TRBV12-3 or TRBV12-4; D possibly matches TRBD1 or TRBD2 (5 bases each). The CDR3 has 13 amino acids. V lost 4 bases and J 6 bases, leaving 11 bases between the germline ends. The CDR3 loop is CASSSGLFDTQYF. CDR3 sequence (DNA): TGTGCCAGCAGTTCGGGGCTGTTCGATACGCAGTATTTT.